This TCR beta chain was identified during a study of brain T cells in children with intractable seizures. Whole-study results and caveats: HCMV serostatus was not known, and viral specificity came from CDR3 similarity only. Pre-surgery blood may have been undersampled, hiding some clones.

The CDR3 contains 13 residues. Germline values: CDR1 MGHRA, CDR2 YSYEKL. Trimming took off 5 bases at V and 4 bases at J, with 8 bases between the two ends. Specified time point: blood from clinic visit 5 months post-surgery; TSC patient then seizure free. The sequenced cases were selected for having the highest brain T cell transcript signatures. Patients received at least one anti-epileptic drug before surgery. A note on this clone: Its antigen is unidentified.

Repertoires were generated with immunoSEQ multiplex PCR, while TCRdb's copy carries only in-frame clones and drops some. The sample includes 300,000 to 400,000 clones, about 93% seen only once; the top ten take about 6%. The origin of this receptor is a boy younger than two with tuberous sclerosis and intractable seizures. Source: peripheral blood, taken 5 to 6 months after surgery. The gene calls are TRBV4-1 and TRBJ1-4, with D hard to call. In DNA, the CDR3 is TGCGCCAGCAGCGCAATAATTAATGAAAAACTGTTTTTT. Its protein product is CASSAIINEKLFF.